The clone carrying this T cell receptor (beta chain) has just one count. The data stem from a study of blood T cell repertoires in COVID-19. Allocation to cohorts depended on clinical history reported by the participants. Using immunoSEQ multiplex PCR, the repertoire was profiled, and TCRdb retains in-frame clones only, with some absent. The sample gives under 300,000 clones, under 95% of which show up once; 2.3% is in the top ten. Material: PBMCs or T cells enriched from blood (not recorded which). The TCR comes from a woman in her forties with acute COVID-19.

This CDR3 is CAGSRGGTTGDTQYF. CDR3 DNA sequence: TGTGCCGGCTCAAGGGGGGGGACCACGGGAGATACGCAGTATTTT. V usage is TRBV28 and J usage is TRBJ2-3; tentative D call: TRBD2 (7 bases). The CDR3 has 15 amino acids. Trimming removed 11 bases at V and 5 bases at J, with 23 bases between. CDR1 and CDR2 from the germline V gene are MDHEN and SYDVKM. Filled out from reference TRBV28 and TRBJ2-3, the complete variable domain reads DVKVTQSSRYLVKRTGEKVFLECVQDMDHENMFWYRQDPGLGLRLIYFSYDVKMKEKGDIPEGYSVSREKKERFSLILESASTNQTSMYLCAGSRGGTTGDTQYFGPGTRLTVL.